This T cell receptor (beta chain) was identified during a study of blood T cells in healthy people across ages. The study's findings and limits: It was the long-lived donors that had more naive CD4+ cells and higher diversity than aged donors.

In terms of origin and age, donors were healthy Caucasian individuals from Russia aged 6 to 90. A second PCR of about 6 to 12 cycles used a sample-barcoded 5' primer and a J-beta primer mix. Each TCR beta cDNA got a 12-nucleotide random molecular identifier. TCRdb reprocessed the 5' RACE reads via MiXCR and lists one record per CDR3 protein. The top ten hold about 2.1% of the sample, which has 1.5 million to 2 million distinct CDR3 sequences, about 50% seen once. In regard to this clonotype: Its specificity is not known. At one end the junction does not follow the germline gene, possibly because of a read error.

Germline assignment: CDR1 PRHDT and CDR2 FYEKMQ (reference sequence). CDR3 length: 14 residues. Material: blood. The chain employs TRBV13 and TRBJ2-7; D perhaps matches TRBD1 (6 bases). This receptor was identified in a woman between 40 and 55 years old in good health. The CDR3 is CASSFGQTVGERYF. The DNA for the CDR3 is TGTGCCAGCAGCTTCGGACAGACGGTGGGAGAGCGGTACTTC.